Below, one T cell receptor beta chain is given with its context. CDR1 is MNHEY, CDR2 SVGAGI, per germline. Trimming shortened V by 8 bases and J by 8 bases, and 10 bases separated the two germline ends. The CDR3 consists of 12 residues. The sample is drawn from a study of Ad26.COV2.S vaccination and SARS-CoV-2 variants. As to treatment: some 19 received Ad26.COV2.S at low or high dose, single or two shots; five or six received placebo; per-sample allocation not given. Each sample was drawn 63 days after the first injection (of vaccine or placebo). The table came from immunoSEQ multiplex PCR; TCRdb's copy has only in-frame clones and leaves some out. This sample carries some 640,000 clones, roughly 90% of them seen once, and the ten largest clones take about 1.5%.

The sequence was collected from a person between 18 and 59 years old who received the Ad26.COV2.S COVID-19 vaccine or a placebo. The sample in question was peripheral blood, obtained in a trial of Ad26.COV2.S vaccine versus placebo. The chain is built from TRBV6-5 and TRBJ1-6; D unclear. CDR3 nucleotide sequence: TGTGCCAGCGGGAGCGTCGATTCACCCCTCCACTTT. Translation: CASGSVDSPLHF.